The 31 T cell receptor beta chains given below trace back to one sample, sequenced in a study of T cell responses to AZD1222 COVID-19 vaccine (dated by TCRdb to the early 2020s). The library was made by the immunoSEQ multiplex PCR assay. TCRdb obtained this table from immuneACCESS and retained in-frame rearrangements with V and J assigned. These tables miss some clones; where compared with another copy, unresolved V genes account for less than half of the shortfall, and the remainder is unexplained. Across this sample there are 140,000 to 150,000 clones, with around 83% seen only once. The top ten clones comprise approximately 4.7% of the sample. Sample time point, as interpreted from the label and publication: about 28 days (+/-7) after the second vaccine dose. This material consisted of peripheral blood, taken 28 days after the second AZD1222 dose. These TCRs come from an adult who received the AZD1222 COVID-19 vaccine.

The chain links TRBV5-1 to TRBJ1-1, with D possibly being TRBD1 (6 bases). The CDR3 is made up of 14 amino acids. Trimming pared 1 base from V and 11 bases from J, leaving 18 bases between. The V gene's germline CDR1 is SGHRS and CDR2 YFSETQ. CDR3 residues: CASSLQDSESGAFF. DNA of the CDR3: TGCGCCAGCAGCTTGCAGGACAGCGAATCCGGGGCTTTCTTT.

This sequence joins TRBV19 and TRBJ2-1; D is possibly TRBD1 (5 bases). Germline CDR1 LNHDA, CDR2 SQIVND (reference sequence). CDR3 length equals 14 residues. Trimming stripped 3 bases from V and 2 bases from J, with 8 bases between. CDR3 coding DNA: TGTGCCAGTAGTATCCCAGGGCCCTACAATGAGCAGTTCTTC. Encoded protein: CASSIPGPYNEQFF.

The V gene is TRBV9, the J gene TRBJ1-2; no reliable D call. The CDR3 covers 14 residues. The germline CDR1 and CDR2 sequences are SGDLS and YYNGEE. The germline V and J ends were trimmed by 0 bases and 4 bases, with 10 bases remaining between them. The CDR3 sequence is CASSVENMPYGYTF. Written as DNA, the CDR3 is TGTGCCAGCAGCGTAGAGAATATGCCCTATGGCTACACCTTC.

Here the CDR3 DNA reads TGTGCCAGCAGCCAACGCGTTGGACAGGGAGCTAACTATGGCTACACCTTC. It specifies CASSQRVGQGANYGYTF. The V call is TRBV14, the J call TRBJ1-2, with 8 bases matching TRBD1. Trimming at V came to 2 bases and at J to 0 bases, leaving 8 bases not matched to a gene. The germline V gene has CDR1 SGHDN and CDR2 FVKESK. CDR3 length: 17 residues.

This clone was picked up one time. The rearrangement uses TRBV3-1 (or the pseudogene TRBV3-2) and TRBJ2-5; D is unresolved. The CDR3 runs 13 residues. V lost 4 bases and J 1 base, leaving 7 bases between the germline ends. CDR1 and CDR2 (germline): LGHDT, YNNKEL (reference sequence). CDR3 region: CASSPTLQETQYF. CDR3 DNA sequence: TGTGCCAGCAGCCCGACCCTCCAAGAGACCCAGTACTTC.

The rearrangement links TRBV18 to TRBJ1-1, with 7 bases fitting TRBD1. This CDR3 spans 14 amino acids. J gave up 4 bases and V 2 bases, and 4 bases lay outside the gene matches. The V gene's germline CDR1 is KGHSH and CDR2 LQKENI. CDR3 nucleotides: TGTGCCAGCTCACCATCACAGGGGCTCACTGAAGCTTTCTTT. Its protein product is CASSPSQGLTEAFF.

The J gene is TRBJ1-1, the V gene TRBV5-4; a possible D gene is TRBD1 (6 bases). The CDR3 consists of 14 residues. V was trimmed by 4 bases and J by 6 bases, leaving 16 bases between them. Germline V lookup: CDR1 SGHNT, CDR2 YYREEE (reference sequence). The CDR3 bases are TGTGCCAGCAGCACCTCGGGGGGGGCTGCTGAAGCTTTCTTT. Translation gives CASSTSGGAAEAFF.

The chain joins TRBV2 to TRBJ1-1, with TRBD1 matching 9 bases. The CDR3 sequence is 13 residues long. J gave up 10 bases and V 8 bases, and 11 bases lay outside the gene matches. Germline assignment: CDR1 SNHLY and CDR2 FYNNEI. CDR3 coding DNA: TGTGCCAGCGGGGGGGGACAGGGAGGGAGAGCTTTCTTT. Protein product: CASGGGQGGRAFF. The whole variable domain, remainder taken from reference TRBV2 and TRBJ1-1, is EPEVTQTPSHQVTQMGQEVILRCVPISNHLYFYWYRQILGQKVEFLVSFYNNEISEKSEIFDDQFSVERPDGSNFTLKIRSTKLEDSAMYFCASGGGQGGRAFFGQGTRLTVV.

This sequence joins TRBV7-2 and TRBJ1-6; possibly TRBD1 for D (6 bases). The CDR3 spans 15 residues. V was pared by 1 base and J by 11 bases, with 15 bases between. CDR1 and CDR2 from the germline V gene are SGHTA and FQGNSA. The CDR3 protein is CASSLGGGRTAPLHF. CDR3 in DNA: TGTGCCAGCAGCTTAGGGGGGGGTAGGACAGCACCCCTCCACTTT.

This clone was picked up one time. CDR3 DNA: TGTGCCAGCAGCGTAGGAGACGGACGCAATCAGCCCCAGCATTTT. This sequence encodes CASSVGDGRNQPQHF. The rearrangement uses TRBV9 and TRBJ1-5; D is unclear. The germline V and J ends were trimmed by 0 bases and 2 bases, with 9 bases remaining between them. The CDR3 runs 15 residues. CDR1 SGDLS and CDR2 YYNGEE come from the germline V gene. The complete variable domain, with remaining parts taken from reference TRBV9 and TRBJ1-5, reads DSGVTQTPKHLITATGQRVTLRCSPRSGDLSVYWYQQSLDQGLQFLIQYYNGEERAKGNILERFSAQQFPDLHSELNLSSLELGDSALYFCASSVGDGRNQPQHFGDGTRLSIL.

The chain links TRBV18 to TRBJ2-1, with 9 bases fitting TRBD2. The germline V gene has CDR1 KGHSH and CDR2 LQKENI. The CDR3 is 15 residues long. Germline trimming cut 0 bases from V and 6 bases from J; bases unmatched to any gene: 3. The CDR3 region is CASSPPGGGANEQFF. CDR3 in DNA: TGTGCCAGCTCACCACCGGGCGGGGGGGCCAATGAGCAGTTCTTC.

The J gene is TRBJ1-2, the V gene TRBV9; D is unclear. Germline lookup yields CDR1 SGDLS and CDR2 YYNGEE. The CDR3 is 16 amino acids. Trimming left V 0 bases short and J 0 bases short, with 12 bases between. Here the CDR3 reads CASSVAGWGANYGYTF. The CDR3 nucleotides read TGTGCCAGCAGCGTAGCGGGGTGGGGAGCTAACTATGGCTACACCTTC.

The V call is TRBV28, the J call TRBJ1-5; the match to TRBD1 covers 7 bases. The V gene end was trimmed by 2 bases and the J gene end by 6 bases; junction bases not matched to a gene: 4. Germline V gene data show CDR1 as MDHEN and CDR2 as SYDVKM. This CDR3 contains 14 residues. CDR3: CASSLGQGGQPQHF. DNA for the CDR3: TGTGCCAGCAGTTTAGGGCAGGGGGGTCAGCCCCAGCATTTT.

This clone showed up just once. This chain connects TRBV5-6 to TRBJ1-4; possible D gene TRBD1, 6 bases. Germline values: CDR1 SGHDT, CDR2 YYEEEE. V shed 4 bases and J shed 7 bases, with 14 bases lying between them. This CDR3 spans 14 amino acids. The CDR3: CASSMDSGSEKLFF. In nucleotides, the CDR3 is TGTGCCAGCAGCATGGACAGCGGGAGTGAAAAACTGTTTTTT.

The chain joins TRBV27 to TRBJ1-6; D remains ambiguous. The CDR3 is made up of 14 amino acids. Germline-derived CDR1 and CDR2 are MNHEY and SMNVEV (reference sequence). The ends were cut back, 5 bases at V and 3 bases at J, with 8 bases in the middle. CDR3 in DNA: TGTGCCAGCAGTGATCTAAGCTATAATTCACCCCTCCACTTT. Its translation is CASSDLSYNSPLHF.

The V and J genes are TRBV7-8 and TRBJ1-4; possible D gene TRBD1, 5 bases. V was trimmed by 5 bases and J by 0 bases, leaving 13 bases between them. Germline CDR1 is SGHVS and CDR2 is FQNEAQ. This CDR3 has 16 amino acids. CDR3 in DNA: TGTGCCAGCAGCGTGGGACTGGGGGCAACTAATGAAAAACTGTTTTTT. This sequence encodes CASSVGLGATNEKLFF.

This clone is a singleton in its sample. The chain has TRBV7-8 and TRBJ1-2; 8 bases align to TRBD1. The CDR3 extends over 16 amino acids. CDR1 SGHVS and CDR2 FQNEAQ come from the germline V gene. V lost 5 bases and J lost 4; bases outside the gene matches: 12. The CDR3 region is CASSTLDRVDGYGYTF. The CDR3 region has the DNA TGTGCCAGCAGCACCCTGGACAGGGTGGACGGCTATGGCTACACCTTC.

The genes are TRBV2 and TRBJ2-2; D perhaps matches TRBD2 (5 bases). This CDR3 has 13 amino acids. V lost 6 bases and J lost 2, with 7 bases in between. The germline V gene encodes CDR1 SNHLY and CDR2 FYNNEI. This chain's CDR3 is CASRRTNTGELFF. CDR3 coding DNA: TGTGCCAGCAGAAGGACTAACACCGGGGAGCTGTTTTTT.

This chain joins TRBV11-2 and TRBJ1-2; D gene unclear. Germline V gene lookup returns CDR1 SGHAT and CDR2 FQNNGV. V was clipped by 5 bases and J by 5 bases, with 21 bases between them. This CDR3 has 16 amino acids. The CDR3: CASSPILRDSGYGYTF. CDR3 DNA sequence: TGTGCCAGCAGCCCAATTCTCCGGGATTCGGGTTATGGCTACACCTTC.

This clone was seen a few times. V usage is TRBV7-6 and J usage is TRBJ1-1; D may be TRBD1 (6 bases). V lost 8 bases and J 2 bases, leaving 18 bases between the germline ends. The CDR3 has 15 residues. Germline V lookup: CDR1 SGHVS, CDR2 FNYEAQ. The CDR3 DNA is TGTGCCAGCTCTCCCGGCGGGGGCCTAAACACTGAAGCTTTCTTT. It is translated as CASSPGGGLNTEAFF. Using reference TRBV7-6 and TRBJ1-1 for the parts outside the CDR3, the full variable domain is GAGVSQSPRYKVTKRGQDVALRCDPISGHVSLYWYRQALGQGPEFLTYFNYEAQQDKSGLPNDRFSAERPEGSISTLTIQRTEQRDSAMYRCASSPGGGLNTEAFFGQGTRLTVV.

V and J are TRBV6-5 and TRBJ2-1; D ambiguous. Germline V gene sequence: CDR1 MNHEY, CDR2 SVGAGI. The CDR3 has 12 residues. Trimming stripped 6 bases from V and 5 bases from J, with 8 bases between. CDR3 amino acids: CASSRADNEQFF. Here the CDR3 DNA reads TGTGCCAGCAGCCGCGCCGACAATGAGCAGTTCTTC.

Only a few counts were recorded for this clone. The V gene is TRBV6-5, the J gene TRBJ1-1, with no clear D. V lost 3 bases and J 5 bases, leaving 13 bases between the germline ends. CDR3 length: 14 amino acids. Germline CDR1 MNHEY, CDR2 SVGAGI. In nucleotides, the CDR3 is TGTGCCAGCAGTTATGTGGCTACCTCAACTGAAGCTTTCTTT. Residues: CASSYVATSTEAFF.

CDR3 coding DNA: TGTGCCAGCAGTAGCAGCCGTGAAGCTTTCTTT. It codes for CASSSSREAFF. This chain uses TRBV28 with TRBJ1-1; D gene uncertain. The CDR3 sequence is 11 residues long. Trimming removed 5 bases at V and 7 bases at J, with 8 bases between. The germline CDR1 and CDR2 sequences are MDHEN and SYDVKM.

The chain is built from TRBV7-9 and TRBJ2-1; D uncertain. Germline CDR1 and CDR2: SEHNR and FQNEAQ (reference sequence). There are 15 residues in the CDR3. Trimming removed 8 bases at V and 4 bases at J, with 18 bases between. This chain's CDR3 is CASGSPGPEYNEQFF. CDR3 bases: TGTGCCAGCGGCAGCCCTGGCCCAGAGTACAATGAGCAGTTCTTC.

The rearrangement uses TRBV10-3 and TRBJ1-1; tentative D call: TRBD1 (5 bases). The CDR3 is 12 amino acids. The ends were cut back, 3 bases at V and 9 bases at J, with 11 bases in the middle. From germline, CDR1 is ENHRY and CDR2 SYGVKD. In nucleotides, the CDR3 is TGTGCCATCAGTGATGACAGAGAAAAAGCTTTCTTT. This sequence encodes CAISDDREKAFF.

The chain uses TRBV9 and TRBJ2-2; tentatively, D is TRBD2 (5 bases). Germline lookup yields CDR1 SGDLS and CDR2 YYNGEE. V was trimmed by 0 bases and J by 5 bases, leaving 17 bases between them. The CDR3 covers 17 residues. The CDR3 loop is CASSVATGTLLTGELFF. CDR3 in DNA: TGTGCCAGCAGCGTAGCTACGGGAACGTTACTAACCGGGGAGCTGTTTTTT.

J is TRBJ2-5 and V is TRBV11-2, with TRBD1 matching over 11 bases. V lost 2 bases and J lost 5; bases outside the gene matches: 7. The CDR3 is made up of 16 amino acids. The germline gives CDR1 SGHAT, CDR2 FQNNGV. CDR3 amino acids: CASSLLGTGGRETQYF. The CDR3 region has the DNA TGTGCCAGCAGCTTACTCGGGACAGGGGGTAGGGAGACCCAGTACTTC.

This clone showed up just once. The chain combines TRBV3-1 (or the pseudogene TRBV3-2) with TRBJ2-7; D call uncertain. Germline-derived CDR1 and CDR2 are LGHDT and YNNKEL (reference sequence). The CDR3 has 13 amino acids. Between the trimmed V and J ends, which lost 6 bases and 2 bases, there was a span of 11 bases. CDR3 in amino acids: CASRDNSAYEQYF. The CDR3 bases are TGTGCCAGCAGAGATAACTCCGCCTACGAGCAGTACTTC.

This clone has only one observation. In DNA, the CDR3 is TGTGCCAGCAGCGCATACCAGGGGACTCATTACAATGAGCAGTTCTTC. Translation: CASSAYQGTHYNEQFF. V and J are TRBV7-2 and TRBJ2-1, with D perhaps assigned TRBD1 or TRBD2 (6 bases each). This CDR3 has 16 amino acids. CDR1 is SGHTA and CDR2 is FQGNSA in the germline V gene. V gave up 5 bases and J gave up 4 bases, with 18 bases separating them. The entire variable domain, with the rest obtained from reference TRBV7-2 and TRBJ2-1, is as follows: GAGVSQSPSNKVTEKGKDVELRCDPISGHTALYWYRQSLGQGLEFLIYFQGNSAPDKSGLPSDRFSAERTGGSVSTLTIQRTQQEDSAVYLCASSAYQGTHYNEQFFGPGTRLTVL.

The chain is built from TRBV7-9 and TRBJ1-1; D is undetermined. Germline-derived CDR1 and CDR2 are SEHNR and FQNEAQ (reference sequence). The length of the CDR3 is 14 residues. V lost 5 bases, J lost 8 bases, and 18 bases lay in between. CDR3 DNA: TGTGCCAGCAGCAATGACCGTCGAAGCGTAGAAGCTTTCTTT. Translated, it gives CASSNDRRSVEAFF.

The chain couples TRBV6-5 to TRBJ2-2, with 8 bases matching TRBD2. The V and J ends lost 6 bases and 1 base, in that order; junction bases with no gene match: 1. The CDR3 length is 14 residues. Germline CDR1 reads MNHEY; CDR2 reads SVGAGI. The CDR3 is CASRREGNTGELFF. CDR3 nucleotide sequence: TGTGCCAGCAGACGGGAGGGGAACACCGGGGAGCTGTTTTTT.